These 23 T cell receptor beta chains originate from one sample sequenced in a study of cytomegalovirus exposure and HLA in healthy donors listed by TCRdb under 2017. The library was produced with the immunoSEQ multiplex PCR assay. The multiplex PCR relied on a mix of 60 forward primers for TCR Vbeta segments and 13 reverse primers for TCR Jbeta segments. What TCRdb holds here is the immuneACCESS table cut down to in-frame rearrangements. Part of the clones is not present; checked against another copy, under half of the missing clones reflect an unresolved V gene, and the others are unexplained. The sample table gives 95,000 to 110,000 clones. Less than 4.5% of the sample comes from the top ten. What was sequenced was PBMCs. These receptors were taken from a middle-aged man in good health and CMV-seronegative.

The CDR3 nucleotides read TGTGCCAGTAGCGGGACAGGTAATCAGCCCCAGCATTTT. Translating gives CASSGTGNQPQHF. The chain recombines TRBV19 with TRBJ1-5, with TRBD1 matching over 8 bases. This CDR3 has 13 residues. Per germline, CDR1 LNHDA and CDR2 SQIVND (reference sequence). V lost 6 bases to trimming and J lost 4 bases; unmatched junction nucleotides: 2.

The rearrangement uses TRBV19 and TRBJ1-1, with 8 bases that match TRBD1. The J segment lost 1 base and the V segment lost 6 bases, leaving 7 bases of the junction unmatched. Germline V lookup: CDR1 LNHDA, CDR2 SQIVND (reference sequence). The CDR3 length is 15 residues. The CDR3 loop reads CASRKRTGTNTEAFF. In nucleotides, the CDR3 is TGTGCCAGTAGAAAAAGGACAGGGACGAACACTGAAGCTTTCTTT.

The chain recombines TRBV18 with TRBJ1-4, with D perhaps matching TRBD1 (5 bases). The germline gives CDR1 KGHSH, CDR2 LQKENI. The CDR3 is made up of 16 amino acids. Trimming shortened V by 6 bases and J by 8 bases, and 22 bases separated the two germline ends. In nucleotides, the CDR3 is TGTGCCAGCTCGACCCGGACACAGAGCTCAGGCGAAAAACTGTTTTTT. This gives the protein CASSTRTQSSGEKLFF.

The chain employs TRBV14 and TRBJ1-4, with 8 bases fitting TRBD1. V lost 1 base and J lost 7; bases outside the gene matches: 11. This CDR3 is 17 amino acids long. Germline loops: CDR1 SGHDN, CDR2 FVKESK. This CDR3 reads CASSQGTGPPGGEKLFF. The CDR3 DNA follows: TGTGCCAGCAGCCAAGGGACAGGGCCCCCAGGAGGTGAAAAACTGTTTTTT.

The chain recombines TRBV6-5 with TRBJ1-1, with D possibly being TRBD1 (6 bases). Trimming removed 3 bases at V and 3 bases at J, with 11 bases between. The CDR3 spans 14 residues. Germline V gives CDR1 MNHEY, CDR2 SVGAGI. Written as DNA, the CDR3 is TGTGCCAGCAGTTATTTTTCAGGGGACACTGAAGCTTTCTTT. Translating gives CASSYFSGDTEAFF.

This clone registers medium-sized (0.01 to 0.1%) by frequency. The V gene is TRBV2, the J gene TRBJ2-7, with 7 positions matching TRBD2. The CDR3 is made up of 14 amino acids. Per germline, CDR1 SNHLY and CDR2 FYNNEI. Unmatched junction bases numbered 5, after V lost 4 bases and J lost 2 bases. The CDR3 DNA reads as TGTGCCAGCAGTGGGTCTAGCGGTGCCTACGAGCAGTACTTC. As protein: CASSGSSGAYEQYF.

The genes are TRBV5-1 and TRBJ2-5; 12 nucleotides line up with TRBD1. The CDR3 is 15 residues long. V gave up 4 bases and J gave up 5 bases; unmatched junction bases: 6. From germline, CDR1 is SGHRS and CDR2 YFSETQ. CDR3 in amino acids: CASSRGTGGLETQYF. CDR3 nucleotide sequence: TGCGCCAGCAGCCGGGGGACAGGGGGCCTGGAGACCCAGTACTTC.

V usage is TRBV7-8 and J usage is TRBJ2-7; a weak D match, TRBD2 (7 bases). V was shortened by 4 bases and J by 2 bases, with 21 bases between the two germline ends. The CDR3 runs to 17 residues. Germline values: CDR1 SGHVS, CDR2 FQNEAQ. CDR3 coding DNA: TGTGCCAGCAGCTCACTAGGAGGGGGGGCGGGAGCCTACGAGCAGTACTTC. Protein sequence: CASSSLGGGAGAYEQYF.

V and J are TRBV27 and TRBJ2-7, with D uncertain. The CDR3 totals 15 residues. V was trimmed by 6 bases and J by 3 bases, leaving 18 bases between them. Germline-derived CDR1 and CDR2 are MNHEY and SMNVEV (reference sequence). Here the CDR3 reads CASSNMGYAYYEQYF. CDR3 sequence (DNA): TGTGCCAGCAGCAACATGGGCTATGCTTACTACGAGCAGTACTTC.

The chain couples TRBV6-1 to TRBJ2-7; TRBD1 aligns across 9 bases. The J segment lost 2 bases and the V segment lost 6 bases, leaving 5 bases of the junction unmatched. Germline V gives CDR1 MNHNS, CDR2 SASEGT. The CDR3 totals 14 residues. CDR3 sequence: CASSNRGLPYEQYF. The CDR3 region has the DNA TGTGCCAGCAGCAACAGGGGGCTCCCCTACGAGCAGTACTTC.

This chain joins TRBV29-1 and TRBJ1-1; perhaps TRBD1 as D (5 bases). V gave up 3 bases and J gave up 4 bases, with 12 bases separating them. Germline CDR1 SQVTM, CDR2 ANQGSEA. The CDR3 sequence is 13 residues long. In nucleotides, the CDR3 is TGCAGCGTTGAGGAGGGAAGGGGCACTGAAGCTTTCTTT. Translating it yields CSVEEGRGTEAFF.

The chain employs TRBV18 and TRBJ1-2; 9 bases line up with TRBD1. Germline V gene data show CDR1 as KGHSH and CDR2 as LQKENI. J gave up 6 bases and V 5 bases, and 4 bases lay outside the gene matches. This CDR3 region has 13 residues. The CDR3 spells CASSSRDRDGYTF. In nucleotides, the CDR3 is TGTGCCAGCTCATCGCGGGACAGGGATGGCTACACCTTC.

This rearrangement joins TRBV5-8 to TRBJ2-5; maybe TRBD2 (6 bases). The CDR3 covers 15 residues. V lost 4 bases and J 2 bases, leaving 15 bases between the germline ends. Germline V gives CDR1 SGHTS, CDR2 YDEGEE. The CDR3 bases are TGTGCCAGCAGCCCCGGGAACGCGGGACAAGAGACCCAGTACTTC. It yields the protein CASSPGNAGQETQYF.

This chain connects TRBV30 to TRBJ1-5, with a tentative D call TRBD1 (6 bases). V was trimmed by 0 bases and J by 0 bases, leaving 9 bases between them. The CDR3 covers 15 residues. The germline V gene has CDR1 GTSNPN and CDR2 SVGIG (reference sequence). CDR3 amino acids: CAWSVGAASNQPQHF. In DNA form, the CDR3 reads TGTGCCTGGAGTGTGGGGGCGGCTAGCAATCAGCCCCAGCATTTT.

The chain has TRBV5-1 and TRBJ2-5; unclear D gene. Germline V gene lookup returns CDR1 SGHRS and CDR2 YFSETQ. This CDR3 region has 13 residues. The V and J ends lost 0 bases and 4 bases respectively, with 7 bases between them. CDR3 in DNA: TGCGCCAGCAGCTTGGCTAGTGTAGAGACCCAGTACTTC. It codes for CASSLASVETQYF.

The J gene is TRBJ1-6, the V gene TRBV19; a weak D match, TRBD1 (6 bases). This CDR3 is built from 15 residues. CDR1 is LNHDA and CDR2 is SQIVND in the germline V gene (reference sequence). V shed 7 bases and J shed 2 bases, with 12 bases lying between them. In DNA form, the CDR3 reads TGTGCCAGTACTCCCGGGACACCCTATAATTCACCCCTCCACTTT. Amino acids: CASTPGTPYNSPLHF.

The genes are TRBV9 and TRBJ2-1; 11 nucleotides line up with TRBD2. The CDR3 consists of 15 residues. Germline trimming cut 3 bases from V and 2 bases from J; bases unmatched to any gene: 1. Per the germline V gene, CDR1 is SGDLS and CDR2 is YYNGEE. CDR3 bases: TGTGCCAGCAGCGCTAGCGGGGGGACCTACAATGAGCAGTTCTTC. Translation: CASSASGGTYNEQFF.

This sequence joins TRBV7-6 and TRBJ2-3; D remains unclear. CDR3 length equals 12 residues. CDR1 is SGHVS, CDR2 FNYEAQ, per germline. V was cut by 5 bases and J by 3 bases, with 6 bases left in between. The CDR3 nucleotides read TGTGCCAGCAGCCCACAGACAGATACGCAGTATTTT. This sequence encodes CASSPQTDTQYF.

The chain carries TRBV7-2 and TRBJ1-2; possible D gene TRBD1, 5 bases. Germline V lookup: CDR1 SGHTA, CDR2 FQGNSA. There are 14 residues in the CDR3. V lost 3 bases and J lost 2, with 10 bases in between. CDR3 DNA sequence: TGTGCCAGCAGCTTTAGTGGGGGGAACTATGGCTACACCTTC. It encodes CASSFSGGNYGYTF.

This chain uses TRBV5-1 with TRBJ2-3, with 8 bases aligning to TRBD2. Per the germline V gene, CDR1 is SGHRS and CDR2 is YFSETQ. The J segment lost 5 bases and the V segment lost 4 bases, leaving 6 bases of the junction unmatched. CDR3 length equals 14 residues. The CDR3 region is CASSPRGGRDTQYF. The CDR3 nucleotides are TGCGCCAGCAGCCCCCGGGGGGGAAGAGATACGCAGTATTTT. The full variable domain, in which reference TRBV5-1 and TRBJ2-3 provide the parts outside the CDR3, is KAGVTQTPRYLIKTRGQQVTLSCSPISGHRSVSWYQQTPGQGLQFLFEYFSETQRNKGNFPGRFSGRQFSNSRSEMNVSTLELGDSALYLCASSPRGGRDTQYFGPGTRLTVL.

This chain links TRBV19 with TRBJ2-1, with 7 bases that match TRBD1. Unmatched junction bases numbered 5, after V lost 6 bases and J lost 0 bases. The CDR3 length is 15 residues. Germline V gene lookup returns CDR1 LNHDA and CDR2 SQIVND (reference sequence). The DNA of the CDR3 is TGTGCCAGTAGCCCCACAGGGGTCTCCTACAATGAGCAGTTCTTC. Protein: CASSPTGVSYNEQFF.

The genes are TRBV11-2 and TRBJ2-1, with D tentatively TRBD2 (6 bases). The V end lost 1 base, the J end lost 6 bases, and 22 bases lay between the germline ends. The CDR3 length is 18 residues. Germline CDR1 is SGHAT and CDR2 is FQNNGV. The CDR3 region has the DNA TGTGCCAGCAGCTTAGCCACCCGGGGGACCCCCACCTCCAATGAGCAGTTCTTC. Protein product: CASSLATRGTPTSNEQFF.

For this clone: Other DNA sequences of this sample code for an identical CDR3. The chain's CDR3 is CASSLNSGTYEQYF. The DNA for the CDR3 is TGCGCCAGCAGCTTGAATTCCGGGACCTACGAGCAGTACTTC. V and J are TRBV5-1 and TRBJ2-7, with a possible D match to TRBD2 (5 bases). Germline V gene lookup returns CDR1 SGHRS and CDR2 YFSETQ. This CDR3 region has 14 residues. Trimming took 1 base from V and 2 from J, leaving 10 bases between them.